These T cell receptor beta chains were read from a single sample in a study of T cell responses to AZD1222 COVID-19 vaccine. TCRdb's table, derived via immunoSEQ multiplex PCR, lists solely in-frame clones and lacks some. The data contain 200,000 or so clones, over 80% of them singletons. Specimen: peripheral blood, collected on day 0 of AZD1222 vaccination. These receptors originate from an adult in good health. Both conserved end residues are part of each CDR3. A D gene is named only where the DNA matches it firmly. Some rows have no size entry. The others give once, few or many, or a class for an expanded clone.

TRBD2 . TRBJ2-1 TRBV19 TGTGCCAGTAGTCAGACTAGCGGGGGGATCTACAATGAGCAGTTCTTC CASSQTSGGIYNEQFF
TRBD1 . TRBJ2-1 TRBV10-3 TGTGCCATCAGTGTTGACCCGGGTGACAGGGGGTCCTACAATGAGCAGTTCTTC CAISVDPGDRGSYNEQFF
. . TRBJ2-1 TRBV2 TGTGCCAGCAGTGAAGCGTCGCGGTCGAATGAGCAGTTCTTC CASSEASRSNEQFF
TRBD2 . TRBJ2-2 TRBV5-1 TGCGCCAGCAGCTTGGCGGGAGGGACCTACACCGGGGAGCTGTTTTTT CASSLAGGTYTGELFF
TRBD1 . TRBJ1-6 TRBV2 TGTGCCAGCACCGAGGGGGGACAGTTTAATTCACCCCTCCACTTT CASTEGGQFNSPLHF
. . TRBJ1-5 TRBV28 TGTGCCAGCAGTTTACCTCAGGGCAATCAGCCCCAGCATTTT CASSLPQGNQPQHF
. once TRBJ2-1 TRBV7-3 TGTGCCAGCAGCATTGACGGGGGCCCGAGCTCCTACAATGAGCAGTTCTTC CASSIDGGPSSYNEQFF
. . TRBJ1-5 TRBV28 TGTGCCAGCAGTCCTTTACGGCAACGCCAGCCCCAGCATTTT CASSPLRQRQPQHF
. . TRBJ1-1 TRBV29-1 TGCACCAGGGGACAAACTGAAGCTTTCTTT CTRGQTEAFF
. . TRBJ1-5 TRBV7-8 TGTGCCAGCAGCTTAGTCAGGGACTTCAATCAGCCCCAGCATTTT CASSLVRDFNQPQHF
. . TRBJ1-5 TRBV7-9 TGTGCCAGCAGCACCGACTGGGGTCCCCAGCATTTT CASSTDWGPQHF
TRBD1 . TRBJ1-1 TRBV19 TGTGCCAGTAGTACAGGGGGTCCGGTCGCTGAAGCTTTCTTT CASSTGGPVAEAFF
TRBD1 . TRBJ1-5 TRBV10-3 TGTGCCATCAGCGGGACAGATCAGCCCCAGCATTTT CAISGTDQPQHF
. . TRBJ1-5 TRBV27 TGTGCCAGCAGCCTGGGAGAGCATCAGCCCCAGCATTTT CASSLGEHQPQHF
. . TRBJ1-2 TRBV11-2 TGTGCCAGCAGCGAATATAAAGGAAAGATCAGCTACACCTTC CASSEYKGKISYTF
. . TRBJ2-4 TRBV3-1/TRBV3-2 TGTGCCAGCAGCCAAGGTTCGACGCGAAACATTCAGTACTTC CASSQGSTRNIQYF
TRBD1 . TRBJ2-1 TRBV6-4 TGTGCCAGCAGTGCCTTGGGACAGGGGTCCGCCAGTGAGCAGTTCTTC CASSALGQGSASEQFF
. . TRBJ1-1 TRBV5-4 TGTGCCAGCAGCTTGGACAGGCTCTCGAATGGTGAAGCTTTCTTT CASSLDRLSNGEAFF
. . TRBJ1-1 TRBV6-5 TGTGCCAGTACCAGAGACACTGAAGCTTTCTTT CASTRDTEAFF
TRBD1 . TRBJ1-2 TRBV29-1 TGCAGCGTTGAAGACCCGACAGGGGTCTATGGCTACACCTTC CSVEDPTGVYGYTF
. . TRBJ1-5 TRBV3-1/TRBV3-2 TGTGCCAGCAGCCAAGATCTGAGCTATCAGCCCCAGCATTTT CASSQDLSYQPQHF
. . TRBJ1-2 TRBV27 TGTGCCAGCCGTTACGGCTACACCTTC CASRYGYTF
. . TRBJ1-1 TRBV7-6 TGTGCCAGCAGCTCGGGCGGGTCGTGGAACACTGAAGCTTTCTTT CASSSGGSWNTEAFF
. . TRBJ1-5 TRBV2 TGTGCCAGCAGGCTTTCGTATAGCAATCAGCCCCAGCATTTT CASRLSYSNQPQHF